The source of this T cell receptor beta chain is a study of blood T cell repertoires in COVID-19. Turning to the study itself: Whether acute or convalescent, the COVID-19 samples came from the United States, Italy and Spain.

Per germline, CDR1 MNHEY and CDR2 SVGEGT. Trimming left V 2 bases short and J 6 bases short, with 11 bases between. The CDR3 runs 14 residues. The table came from immunoSEQ multiplex PCR; TCRdb's copy has only in-frame clones and leaves some out. The sample yields under 300,000 clones, about 90% seen once. Those who participated ranged in age from roughly 18 to 90 years and resided in 20 to 30 US areas. This TCR was recovered from a woman under 40 with acute COVID-19. What was sequenced was PBMCs or T cells enriched from blood (not recorded which). The V call is TRBV6-2 or TRBV6-3, the J call TRBJ1-5, with D possibly being TRBD1 (5 bases). The CDR3 DNA reads TGTGCCAGCAGTTACGGGGGGTGGTCTCAGCCCCAGCATTTT. This encodes CASSYGGWSQPQHF.